The present TCR beta chain was sequenced within a study of blood T cells in healthy people across ages. Whole-study context: There was about one barcoded beta molecule captured by template switching per two T cells. Regarding the study as a whole: In the absence of known donor CMV status, changes in expanded clonotypes were possibly confounded. Conclusively comparing naive with antigen-experienced cells was impossible with unsorted PBMCs. Getting older went along with TCR beta diversity per million T cells dropping roughly linearly.

Germline assignment: CDR1 SGHRS and CDR2 YFSETQ. The CDR3 has 15 amino acids. With a J-beta primer mix and a sample-barcoded 5' primer, a second PCR ran 7 to 11 cycles. TCRdb reprocessed the 5' RACE reads with MiXCR, giving one entry per CDR3 protein. The sample comprises almost 800,000 distinct CDR3 sequences, about 62% of which are singletons, and about 20% rests with the top ten. To note about this clonotype: Its matching antigen is unknown.

The rearrangement uses TRBV5-1 and TRBJ2-4; D may be TRBD1 or TRBD2 (5 bases each). TRBJ2-7 matches the DNA end more closely, so the J call is doubtful. The sequenced material came from blood. This receptor was taken from a man aged 25-45 years in good health. As DNA, the CDR3 is TGCGCCAGCAGCTGGGGCACCGGGACCGCCTACGAGCAGTACTTC. Its translation: CASSWGTGTAYEQYF.